This passage covers 18 T cell receptor beta chains from one sample sequenced in a study of blood T cell repertoires in COVID-19. Assay used: immunoSEQ multiplex PCR; TCRdb lists only in-frame clones, some missing. Of about 210,000 clones in the sample, over 75% were seen once. The sequenced sample consisted of peripheral blood. These receptors all stem from a human donor in a cohort sampled during active COVID-19.

This chain connects TRBV7-6 to TRBJ1-2; 9 nucleotides match TRBD1. V was clipped by 4 bases and J by 8 bases; unmatched bases: 5. Germline V gene lookup returns CDR1 SGHVS and CDR2 FNYEAQ. The CDR3 has 13 amino acids. CDR3 nucleotides: TGTGCCAGCAGCTCCGGGACAGGGTCCGGCTACACCTTC. Translated, it gives CASSSGTGSGYTF.

This clone was found once. The chain combines TRBV28 with TRBJ1-1; no reliable D call. CDR3 length equals 14 residues. The germline V gene encodes CDR1 MDHEN and CDR2 SYDVKM. Trimming removed 2 bases from V and 3 bases from J, with 10 bases in between. The CDR3 reads CASSLGIGDTEAFF. The CDR3 DNA reads as TGTGCCAGCAGTTTAGGGATCGGGGACACTGAAGCTTTCTTT.

The chain carries TRBV6-1 and TRBJ1-5; D is unresolved. The CDR3 covers 13 residues. V lost 2 bases and J 3 bases, leaving 5 bases between the germline ends. The germline CDR1 and CDR2 sequences are MNHNS and SASEGT. CDR3 residues: CASSENNNQPQHF. In nucleotides, the CDR3 is TGTGCCAGCAGTGAAAACAACAATCAGCCCCAGCATTTT.

The chain recombines TRBV5-1 with TRBJ2-7; 8 bases are shared with TRBD1. The CDR3 spans 15 residues. Germline CDR1 reads SGHRS; CDR2 reads YFSETQ. The trim removed 4 bases at V and 0 bases at J, leaving 6 bases unmatched. CDR3 region: CASSPGTGLSYEQYF. The CDR3 nucleotides read TGCGCCAGCAGCCCCGGGACAGGTCTCTCCTACGAGCAGTACTTC.

This clone was counted once. The chain recombines TRBV28 with TRBJ2-4; TRBD1 agrees at 7 bases. Germline V lookup: CDR1 MDHEN, CDR2 SYDVKM. The CDR3 has 14 residues. The junction had 1 base not matched to a gene; V was cut back by 5 bases and J by 0 bases. CDR3 in amino acids: CASSEGAAKNIQYF. As DNA, the CDR3 is TGTGCCAGCAGTGAGGGGGCAGCCAAAAACATTCAGTACTTC.

Concerning this clone: Other nucleotide sequences from this sample produce the same CDR3. This sequence joins TRBV5-6 and TRBJ1-1; no clear D. CDR1 is SGHDT, CDR2 YYEEEE, per germline. The V end was cut by 1 base, the J end by 1 base, with 5 bases between. This CDR3 has 13 amino acids. CDR3 bases: TGTGCCAGCAGCTTGCTCAGGAACACTGAAGCTTTCTTT. It is translated as CASSLLRNTEAFF.

This clone has a single count. This rearrangement joins TRBV10-3 to TRBJ1-2, with 12 bases fitting TRBD1. Germline assignment: CDR1 ENHRY and CDR2 SYGVKD. The CDR3 has 14 amino acids. The junction had 1 base not matched to a gene; V was cut back by 6 bases and J by 2 bases. The CDR3 reads CAIRGTGGNYGYTF. In DNA form, the CDR3 reads TGTGCCATCAGGGGGACAGGGGGCAACTATGGCTACACCTTC.

The chain links TRBV20-1 to TRBJ1-6; D remains ambiguous. The CDR3 has 14 amino acids. Germline CDR1 reads DFQATT; CDR2 reads SNEGSKA (reference sequence). V lost 3 bases, J lost 0 bases, and 6 bases lay in between. Here the CDR3 reads CSASVSSYNSPLHF. The CDR3 nucleotides are TGCAGTGCTAGTGTGAGCTCCTATAATTCACCCCTCCACTTT.

The chain has TRBV7-2 and TRBJ1-2; D gene uncertain. Germline V CDR1 and CDR2: SGHTA, FQGNSA. The V gene lost 5 bases and the J gene lost 8 bases, with 15 bases spanning the gap. The CDR3 loop spans 13 amino acids. CDR3 sequence reads: CASSTTGSRGYTF. The CDR3 DNA sequence: TGTGCCAGCAGCACTACTGGCTCGCGGGGCTACACCTTC.

The chain employs TRBV7-2 and TRBJ2-3; D perhaps matches TRBD2 (6 bases). The CDR3 extends over 17 amino acids. The V and J ends lost 1 base and 2 bases respectively, with 16 bases between them. Germline V gene sequence: CDR1 SGHTA, CDR2 FQGNSA. This CDR3 reads CASSLGESGTPTDTQYF. The CDR3 DNA is TGTGCCAGCAGCTTAGGGGAATCCGGGACTCCCACAGATACGCAGTATTTT.

V is TRBV25-1 and J is TRBJ1-4, with 9 bases that match TRBD1. The V and J ends lost 6 bases and 0 bases, in that order; junction bases with no gene match: 5. Germline assignment: CDR1 MGHDK and CDR2 SYGVNS. CDR3 length equals 16 residues. The CDR3 DNA reads TGTGCCAGCAGCCCCTGGACAGGGGCAACTAATGAAAAACTGTTTTTT. This translates into CASSPWTGATNEKLFF. Looking up the rest from reference TRBV25-1 and TRBJ1-4 gives the full variable domain: EADIYQTPRYLVIGTGKKITLECSQTMGHDKMYWYQQDPGMELHLIHYSYGVNSTEKGDLSSESTVSRIRTEHFPLTLESARPSHTSQYLCASSPWTGATNEKLFFGSGTQLSVL.

The genes are TRBV7-2 and TRBJ2-2, with TRBD1 identical over 9 bases. Trimming removed 3 bases from V and 6 bases from J; junction bases left unmatched: 8. CDR3 length equals 16 residues. The germline CDR1 and CDR2 sequences are SGHTA and FQGNSA. The CDR3 loop reads CASSFRGTGTPGELFF. CDR3 in DNA: TGTGCCAGCAGCTTTAGAGGGACAGGGACCCCCGGGGAGCTGTTTTTT.

The chain uses TRBV4-2 and TRBJ1-1; TRBD1 is a possible D gene (6 bases). V lost 0 bases and J lost 1, with 9 bases in between. CDR1 is LGHNA and CDR2 is YNFKEQ in the germline V gene. The CDR3 runs to 15 residues. CDR3 in DNA: TGTGCCAGCAGCCAAGATGAGGACAGGAACACTGAAGCTTTCTTT. Amino acids: CASSQDEDRNTEAFF.

The V and J genes are TRBV7-9 and TRBJ2-5, with 14 bases lining up with TRBD2. With 2 bases clipped from V and 5 bases from J, the junction kept 10 bases outside the gene matches. The germline gives CDR1 SEHNR, CDR2 FQNEAQ (reference sequence). The CDR3 extends over 18 amino acids. The CDR3 sequence: CASSLRRRTSGRKETQYF. The CDR3 bases are TGTGCCAGCAGCTTACGGCGCAGGACTAGCGGGAGGAAGGAGACCCAGTACTTC.

The rearrangement links TRBV6-5 to TRBJ1-2, with D maybe TRBD1 (5 bases). The CDR3 runs to 14 residues. Germline V CDR1 and CDR2: MNHEY, SVGAGI. V lost 4 bases, J lost 3 bases, and 12 bases lay in between. The CDR3 loop reads CASSSSTGYYGYTF. In DNA form, the CDR3 reads TGTGCCAGCAGTTCCTCCACAGGTTACTATGGCTACACCTTC.

Only a few counts were recorded for this clone. The chain joins TRBV4-1 to TRBJ1-2; D unclear. The V end was cut by 1 base, the J end by 8 bases, with 17 bases between. CDR1 and CDR2 from the germline V gene are MGHRA and YSYEKL. This CDR3 spans 15 amino acids. The CDR3 sequence is CASSQGRNEVDGYTF. For the CDR3, the DNA is TGCGCCAGCAGCCAAGGTAGGAACGAGGTAGACGGCTACACCTTC.

The chain employs TRBV25-1 and TRBJ2-3; tentative D call: TRBD2 (6 bases). V dropped 4 bases and J dropped 2 bases, with 16 bases sitting between them. Germline loops: CDR1 MGHDK, CDR2 SYGVNS. The CDR3 length is 16 residues. The CDR3 is CASSGAGILNTDTQYF. In nucleotides, the CDR3 is TGTGCCAGCAGTGGGGCGGGGATCCTTAACACAGATACGCAGTATTTT.

In DNA, the CDR3 is TGCGCCAGCAGCTTAGACGGAACAGGGACCCAGTACTTC. Translating it yields CASSLDGTGTQYF. The chain joins TRBV5-1 to TRBJ2-5, with D tentatively TRBD1 (5 bases). CDR1 is SGHRS, CDR2 YFSETQ, per germline. CDR3 length: 13 residues. Trimming removed 2 bases from V and 7 bases from J, with 12 bases in between. The whole variable domain, remainder taken from reference TRBV5-1 and TRBJ2-5, is KAGVTQTPRYLIKTRGQQVTLSCSPISGHRSVSWYQQTPGQGLQFLFEYFSETQRNKGNFPGRFSGRQFSNSRSEMNVSTLELGDSALYLCASSLDGTGTQYFGPGTRLLVL.